This T cell receptor beta chain was observed in a study of identical twins. This clonotype came up many times. Antigen: not known. TCRdb called the 5' RACE reads again in MiXCR, with one record for every CDR3 protein. Of about 790,000 distinct CDR3 sequences listed, 18% are singletons. V was pared by 6 bases and J by 2 bases, with 10 bases between. This CDR3 spans 13 amino acids. Study results and limitations: Instead of following the same donors, the conclusions were based on cross-sectional statistical analysis.

This sample also belongs to another study, concerning T cells expressing NK-cell markers. That report adds: Within the sequenced cohort of eight donors, seven exhibited HCMV seropositivity and one was seronegative. Whether expanded NKG2C-expressing T cell clones recognize HCMV is unknown.

The receptor's source is a woman aged 18-29 years in good health. Specimen: PBMCs. This chain links TRBV12-3 or TRBV12-4 with TRBJ1-1; TRBD1 might be the D (5 bases). The CDR3 DNA follows: TGTGCCAGCAGCAGACAGATCAACACTGAAGCTTTCTTT. It specifies CASSRQINTEAFF.